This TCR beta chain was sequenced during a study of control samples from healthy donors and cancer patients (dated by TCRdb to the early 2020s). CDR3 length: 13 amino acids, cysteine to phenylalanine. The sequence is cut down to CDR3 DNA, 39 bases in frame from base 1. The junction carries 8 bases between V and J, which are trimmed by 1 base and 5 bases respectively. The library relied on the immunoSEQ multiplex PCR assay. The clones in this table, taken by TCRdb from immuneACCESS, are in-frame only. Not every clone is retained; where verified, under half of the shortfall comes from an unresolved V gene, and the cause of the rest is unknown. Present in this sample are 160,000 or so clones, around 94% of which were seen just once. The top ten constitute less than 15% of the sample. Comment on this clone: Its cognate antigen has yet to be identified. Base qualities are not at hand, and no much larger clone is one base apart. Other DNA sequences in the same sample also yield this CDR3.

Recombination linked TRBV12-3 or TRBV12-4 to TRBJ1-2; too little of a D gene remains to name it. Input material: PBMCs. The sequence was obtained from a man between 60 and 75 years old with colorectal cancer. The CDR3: CASSLGTRYGYTF. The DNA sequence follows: TGTGCCAGCAGTTTAGGAACGCGGTATGGCTACACCTTC.